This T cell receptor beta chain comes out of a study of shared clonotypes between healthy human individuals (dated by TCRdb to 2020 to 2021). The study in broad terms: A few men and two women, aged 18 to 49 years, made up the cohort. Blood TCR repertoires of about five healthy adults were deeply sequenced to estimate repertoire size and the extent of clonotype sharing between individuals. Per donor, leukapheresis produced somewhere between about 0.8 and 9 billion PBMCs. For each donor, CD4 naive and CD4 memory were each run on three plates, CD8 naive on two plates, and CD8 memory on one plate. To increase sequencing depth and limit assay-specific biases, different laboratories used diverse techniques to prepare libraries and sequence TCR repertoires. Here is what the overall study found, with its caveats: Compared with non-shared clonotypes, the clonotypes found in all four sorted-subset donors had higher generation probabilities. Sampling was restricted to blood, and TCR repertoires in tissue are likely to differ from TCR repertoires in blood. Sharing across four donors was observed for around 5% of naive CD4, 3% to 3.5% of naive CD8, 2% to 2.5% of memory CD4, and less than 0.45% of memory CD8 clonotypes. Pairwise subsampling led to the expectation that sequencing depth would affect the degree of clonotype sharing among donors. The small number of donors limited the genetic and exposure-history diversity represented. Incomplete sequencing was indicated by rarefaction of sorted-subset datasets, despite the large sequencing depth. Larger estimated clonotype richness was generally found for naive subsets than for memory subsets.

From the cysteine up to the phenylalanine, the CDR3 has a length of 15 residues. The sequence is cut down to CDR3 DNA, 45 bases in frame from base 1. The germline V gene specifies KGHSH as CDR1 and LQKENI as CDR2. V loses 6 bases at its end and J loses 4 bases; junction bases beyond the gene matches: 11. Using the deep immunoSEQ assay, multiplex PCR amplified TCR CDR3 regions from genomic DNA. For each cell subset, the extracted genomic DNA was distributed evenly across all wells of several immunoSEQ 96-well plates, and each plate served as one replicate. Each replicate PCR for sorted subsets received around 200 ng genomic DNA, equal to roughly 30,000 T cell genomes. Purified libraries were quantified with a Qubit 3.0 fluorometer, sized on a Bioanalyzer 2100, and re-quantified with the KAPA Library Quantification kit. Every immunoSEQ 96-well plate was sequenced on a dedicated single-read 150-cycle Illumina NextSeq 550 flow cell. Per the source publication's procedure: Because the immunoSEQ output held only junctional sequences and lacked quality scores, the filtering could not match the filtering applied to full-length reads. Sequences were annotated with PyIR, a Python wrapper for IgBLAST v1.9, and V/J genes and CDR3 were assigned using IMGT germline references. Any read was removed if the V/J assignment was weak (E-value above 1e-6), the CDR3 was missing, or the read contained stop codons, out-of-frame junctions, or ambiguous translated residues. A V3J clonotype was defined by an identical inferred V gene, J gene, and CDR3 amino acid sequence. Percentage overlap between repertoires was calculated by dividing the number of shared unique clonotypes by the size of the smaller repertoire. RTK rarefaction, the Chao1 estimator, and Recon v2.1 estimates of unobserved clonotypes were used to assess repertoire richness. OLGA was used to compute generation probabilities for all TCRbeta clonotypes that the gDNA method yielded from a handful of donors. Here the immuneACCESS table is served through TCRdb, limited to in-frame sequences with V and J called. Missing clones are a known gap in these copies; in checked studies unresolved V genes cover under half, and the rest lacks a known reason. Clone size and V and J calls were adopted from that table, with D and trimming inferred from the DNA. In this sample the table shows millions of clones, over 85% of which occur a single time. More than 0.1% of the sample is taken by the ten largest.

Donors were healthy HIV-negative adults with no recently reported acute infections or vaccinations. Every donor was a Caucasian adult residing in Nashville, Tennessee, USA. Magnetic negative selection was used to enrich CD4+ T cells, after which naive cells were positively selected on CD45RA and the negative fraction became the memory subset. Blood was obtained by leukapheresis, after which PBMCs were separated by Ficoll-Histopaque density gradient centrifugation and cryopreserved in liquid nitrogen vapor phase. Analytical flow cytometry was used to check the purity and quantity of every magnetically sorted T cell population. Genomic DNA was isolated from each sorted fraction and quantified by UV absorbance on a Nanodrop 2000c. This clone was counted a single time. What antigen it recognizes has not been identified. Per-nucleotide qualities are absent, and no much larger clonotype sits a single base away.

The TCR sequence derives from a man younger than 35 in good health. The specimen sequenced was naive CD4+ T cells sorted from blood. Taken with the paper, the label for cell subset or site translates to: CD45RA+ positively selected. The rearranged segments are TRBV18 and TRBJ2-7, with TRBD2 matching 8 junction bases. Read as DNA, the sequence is TGTGCCAGCTCGCCAGGGCGGGAGCGGGGGTACGAGCAGTACTTC. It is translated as CASSPGRERGYEQYF.